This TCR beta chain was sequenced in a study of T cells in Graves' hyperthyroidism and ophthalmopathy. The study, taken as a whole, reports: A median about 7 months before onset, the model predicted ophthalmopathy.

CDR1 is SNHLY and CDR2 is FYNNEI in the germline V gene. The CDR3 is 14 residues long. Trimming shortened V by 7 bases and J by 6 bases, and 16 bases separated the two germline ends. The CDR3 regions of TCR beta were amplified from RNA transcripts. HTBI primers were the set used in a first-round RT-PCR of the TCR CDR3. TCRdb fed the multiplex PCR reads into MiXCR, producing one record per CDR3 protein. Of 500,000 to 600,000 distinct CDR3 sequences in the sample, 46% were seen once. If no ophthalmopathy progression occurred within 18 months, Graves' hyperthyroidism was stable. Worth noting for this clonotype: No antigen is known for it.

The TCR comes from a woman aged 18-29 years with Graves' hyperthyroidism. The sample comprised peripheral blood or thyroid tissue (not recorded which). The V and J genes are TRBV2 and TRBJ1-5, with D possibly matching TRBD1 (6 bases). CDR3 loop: CASIARGGGQPQHF. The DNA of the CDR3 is TGTGCCAGCATAGCGCGGGGAGGGGGTCAGCCCCAGCATTTT. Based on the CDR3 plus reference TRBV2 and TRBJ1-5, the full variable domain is EPEVTQTPSHQVTQMGQEVILRCVPISNHLYFYWYRQILGQKVEFLVSFYNNEISEKSEIFDDQFSVERPDGSNFTLKIRSTKLEDSAMYFCASIARGGGQPQHFGDGTRLSIL.